The rows below give T cell receptor beta chains drawn from one sample of a study of OX40 agonist ivuxolimab in advanced cancers. The data were produced by immunoSEQ multiplex PCR, yet TCRdb's version contains in-frame clones alone and is incomplete. The repertoire holds tens of thousands of clones, with 75% to 90% as singletons. Sequenced material: CD4+ or CD8+ T cells sorted from blood, taken in a trial of the OX40 agonist ivuxolimab. These receptors all come from an adult with an advanced solid tumor such as melanoma, head and neck, liver or kidney cancer. The CDR3 runs from the conserved cysteine through the conserved F or W. The D gene is left open where the match is weak. Rows give clone size only sometimes, using once, few, many, or a class for an expanded clone.

CASRQGSGNTIYF | TGTGCCAGCAGACAGGGTTCTGGAAACACCATATATTTT | TRBJ1-3 | - | TRBV6-1 | -
CASGIGGRTEAFF | TGTGCCAGCGGCATCGGAGGGCGGACTGAAGCTTTCTTT | TRBJ1-1 | - | TRBV7-9 | few
CASRPAGGRELFF | TGTGCCAGCAGGCCAGCGGGGGGTCGGGAGCTGTTTTTT | TRBJ2-2 | TRBD2 | TRBV6-5 | -
CASSPDAGLFSSTDTQYF | TGTGCCAGCAGCCCAGACGCGGGACTTTTCTCTAGCACAGATACGCAGTATTTT | TRBJ2-3 | - | TRBV9 | -
CASRTGTSGAGETQYF | TGTGCCAGCCGCACGGGGACTAGCGGGGCGGGGGAGACCCAGTACTTC | TRBJ2-5 | TRBD2 | TRBV5-8 | -
CASSLRGNYGYTF | TGTGCCAGCAGTTTACGGGGAAACTATGGCTACACCTTC | TRBJ1-2 | - | TRBV27 | -
CASQGLTGELFF | TGTGCCAGCCAGGGGCTCACCGGGGAGCTGTTTTTT | TRBJ2-2 | - | TRBV28 | -
CASRLGQNQETQYF | TGTGCCAGCAGATTGGGACAGAACCAAGAGACCCAGTACTTC | TRBJ2-5 | TRBD1 | TRBV6-1 | -
CASQPGLSSEKLFF | TGTGCCAGTCAGCCGGGCCTTTCCAGTGAAAAACTGTTTTTT | TRBJ1-4 | - | TRBV19 | -
CASSELGVGADTQYF | TGTGCCAGCAGTGAGTTAGGGGTAGGCGCAGATACGCAGTATTTT | TRBJ2-3 | - | TRBV2 | -
CASSLTGASYEQYF | TGTGCCAGCAGCTTAACAGGCGCCTCCTACGAGCAGTACTTC | TRBJ2-7 | - | TRBV7-9 | -
CASSPYLLNYGYTF | TGTGCCAGCAGTCCCTACCTCCTTAACTATGGCTACACCTTC | TRBJ1-2 | - | TRBV6-5 | -
CASSFLRQTSYNEQFF | TGTGCCAGCAGCTTCCTCAGACAGACAAGCTACAATGAGCAGTTCTTC | TRBJ2-1 | - | TRBV5-6 | -
CASRRPGGAPSYEQYF | TGTGCCAGCAGACGTCCGGGGGGAGCTCCGTCGTACGAGCAGTACTTC | TRBJ2-7 | TRBD2 | TRBV11-2 | once
CASSPGAGGTQYF | TGTGCCAGCAGCCCAGGGGCCGGGGGTACGCAGTATTTT | TRBJ2-3 | - | TRBV7-3 | -
CASSYREDTDTQYF | TGTGCCAGCAGTTACCGGGAGGACACAGATACGCAGTATTTT | TRBJ2-3 | TRBD2 | TRBV6-5 | -
CASSSSSQVAGYTF | TGTGCCAGCAGTTCGTCAAGTCAGGTGGCCGGCTACACCTTC | TRBJ1-2 | - | TRBV6-5 | -
CASTPTDRGTTEAFF | TGCGCCAGCACTCCCACTGACAGGGGGACCACCGAGGCTTTCTTT | TRBJ1-1 | TRBD1 | TRBV5-1 | -
CASSPFFGQATPGANVLTF | TGTGCCAGCAGCCCTTTCTTCGGACAGGCTACCCCTGGGGCCAACGTCCTGACTTTC | TRBJ2-6 | TRBD1 | TRBV7-2 | -
CASSPRLETGNEQFF | TGTGCCAGCAGTCCCCGACTAGAGACGGGCAATGAGCAGTTCTTC | TRBJ2-1 | - | TRBV27 | -
CASSQAGGEQYF | TGCGCCAGCAGCCAAGCGGGAGGGGAGCAGTACTTC | TRBJ2-5 | TRBD2 | TRBV4-3 | -
CASSESVGSSGNTIYF | TGTGCCAGCAGTGAAAGCGTAGGGAGTTCAGGAAACACCATATATTTT | TRBJ1-3 | - | TRBV6-1 | -
CSVEHGELFF | TGCAGCGTTGAACACGGGGAGCTGTTTTTT | TRBJ2-2 | - | TRBV29-1 | -
CASSPWGLREEQYF | TGTGCCAGCTCACCATGGGGGCTGAGGGAAGAGCAGTACTTC | TRBJ2-7 | - | TRBV18 | -
CAWNNRGASYSEQFF | TGTGCCTGGAACAATCGAGGGGCTAGTTATTCTGAGCAGTTCTTC | TRBJ2-1 | - | TRBV30 | -
CASSQDGGEGVLLNTEAFF | TGCGCCAGCAGCCAAGACGGGGGGGAAGGGGTCTTATTGAACACTGAAGCTTTCTTT | TRBJ1-1 | - | TRBV4-1 | -
CASSLLGGGQKNTGELFF | TGTGCCAGCAGCTTGTTGGGCGGGGGCCAGAAGAACACCGGGGAGCTGTTTTTT | TRBJ2-2 | - | TRBV5-6 | -
CASSPLDRVEVSGANVLTF | TGTGCCAGCTCACCACTGGACAGGGTCGAGGTCTCTGGGGCCAACGTCCTGACTTTC | TRBJ2-6 | TRBD1 | TRBV18 | -
CASSIYGTIGGELFF | TGTGCCAGTAGTATTTACGGGACTATTGGCGGGGAGCTGTTTTTT | TRBJ2-2 | TRBD2 | TRBV19 | -
CASSSYNEQFF | TGTGCCAGCAGTAGTTACAATGAGCAGTTCTTC | TRBJ2-1 | - | TRBV28 | -
CAWSRTAGPLHF | TGTGCCTGGAGTCGGACAGCGGGGCCCCTCCACTTT | TRBJ1-6 | - | TRBV30 | -
CAWSPQGEGGYTF | TGTGCCTGGAGTCCCCAAGGAGAAGGTGGCTACACCTTC | TRBJ1-2 | - | TRBV30 | once